This TCR beta chain was captured in a study of early T cells in non-severe SARS-CoV-2 infection. Study summary: Investigators sequenced bulk RNA drawn from unsorted whole blood, and chains remained unpaired. Points from the study as a whole: Matching results from VDJdb favored anti-spike CD8 responses, leaving private and CD4 specificities undetected.

This clonotype was recorded at least ten times. Its antigen is not identified. Trimming took 1 base from V and 5 from J; bases not matched to a gene: 2. Germline lookup yields CDR1 LGHDT and CDR2 YNNKEL (reference sequence). The CDR3 is 14 residues long. Molecules of cDNA were individually given unique molecular identifiers that were attached to them. In TCRdb, the 5' RACE reads were re-called with MiXCR into one record per CDR3 protein. Of approximately 71,000 distinct CDR3 sequences in the sample, approximately 13% were seen once. V is TRBV3-1 and J is TRBJ2-1, with 7 bases aligning to TRBD1. The material was whole blood, obtained at baseline. The receptor's source is an adult who was a healthcare worker with PCR-confirmed SARS-CoV-2 infection or an uninfected control (not recorded which). In DNA, the CDR3 is TGTGCCAGCAGCCAAGCAGGGGGTGACAATGAGCAGTTCTTC. Translation: CASSQAGGDNEQFF.